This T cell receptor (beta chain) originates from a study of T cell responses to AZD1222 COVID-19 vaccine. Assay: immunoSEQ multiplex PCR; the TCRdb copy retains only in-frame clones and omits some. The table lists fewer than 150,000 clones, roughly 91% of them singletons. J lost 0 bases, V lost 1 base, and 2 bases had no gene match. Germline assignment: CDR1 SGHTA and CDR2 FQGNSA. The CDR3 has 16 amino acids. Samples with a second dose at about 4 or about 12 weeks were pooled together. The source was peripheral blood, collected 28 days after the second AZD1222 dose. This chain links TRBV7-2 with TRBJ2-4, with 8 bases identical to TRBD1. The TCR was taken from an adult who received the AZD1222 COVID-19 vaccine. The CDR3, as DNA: TGTGCCAGCAGCTTAGGGACAGGGCTAGCCAAAAACATTCAGTACTTC. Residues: CASSLGTGLAKNIQYF.